Listed below are T cell receptor beta chains from one sample, sequenced in a study of blood T cell repertoires in COVID-19. The assay was immunoSEQ multiplex PCR, and TCRdb's table has in-frame clones only and misses some. Of tens of thousands of clones listed, approximately 90% are singletons. The material sequenced was peripheral blood. These receptors all stem from a human donor in a cohort sampled during active COVID-19. The CDR3 runs from the conserved cysteine through the conserved F or W. The D gene is left open where the match is weak. Where a row states a size, it is once, few, many or the class of an expanded clone; other rows omit it.

size: .; J: TRBJ2-5; V: TRBV6-6; D: TRBD2; CDR3: CASSPGTSGRVSETQYF; DNA: TGTGCCAGCAGTCCCGGGACTAGCGGGAGGGTTTCAGAGACCCAGTACTTC
size: .; J: TRBJ2-5; V: TRBV11-3; D: .; CDR3: CASSLVIQGSETQYF; DNA: TGTGCCAGCAGCTTAGTCATCCAGGGATCGGAGACCCAGTACTTC
size: few; J: TRBJ2-3; V: TRBV4-2; D: TRBD2; CDR3: CASSQGASGSLTDTQYF; DNA: TGTGCCAGCAGCCAAGGGGCTAGCGGGAGCCTCACAGATACGCAGTATTTT
size: .; J: TRBJ2-5; V: TRBV7-2; D: .; CDR3: CASSLGSGQETQYF; DNA: TGTGCCAGCAGCTTAGGTAGCGGACAAGAGACCCAGTACTTC
size: .; J: TRBJ1-2; V: TRBV2; D: .; CDR3: CASSLDGPNYGYTF; DNA: TGTGCCAGCAGCTTAGATGGGCCGAACTATGGCTACACCTTC
size: .; J: TRBJ1-2; V: TRBV10-3; D: .; CDR3: CAIRQGRDYGYTF; DNA: TGTGCCATCAGACAGGGTCGGGACTATGGCTACACCTTC
size: .; J: TRBJ1-2; V: TRBV4-1; D: .; CDR3: CASSQELDSRYGYTF; DNA: TGCGCCAGCAGCCAAGAGTTGGACAGTCGGTATGGCTACACCTTC
size: .; J: TRBJ2-7; V: TRBV27; D: TRBD1; CDR3: CASSSLYRDRGLYEQYF; DNA: TGTGCCAGCAGTTCTTTATACCGGGACAGGGGGTTATACGAGCAGTACTTC
size: .; J: TRBJ2-1; V: TRBV5-4; D: .; CDR3: CASSFESLRNEQFF; DNA: TGTGCCAGCAGCTTCGAGAGTTTAAGAAATGAGCAGTTCTTC
size: .; J: TRBJ2-3; V: TRBV10-3; D: .; CDR3: CAIRVQGGADTQYF; DNA: TGTGCCATCAGAGTACAGGGGGGGGCAGATACGCAGTATTTT
size: .; J: TRBJ1-2; V: TRBV4-3; D: TRBD1; CDR3: CASSQGVTGSGYGYTF; DNA: TGCGCCAGCAGCCAAGGGGTGACAGGGTCGGGCTATGGCTACACCTTC
size: .; J: TRBJ2-7; V: TRBV7-4; D: TRBD1; CDR3: CASRAAREGTGGEYEQYF; DNA: TGTGCCAGCAGAGCAGCTCGAGAGGGCACAGGGGGCGAGTACGAGCAGTACTTC
size: .; J: TRBJ2-5; V: TRBV19; D: TRBD2; CDR3: CASSQLGTRGETQYF; DNA: TGTGCCAGTAGCCAGCTCGGGACTAGGGGAGAGACCCAGTACTTC
size: .; J: TRBJ1-1; V: TRBV5-1; D: TRBD1; CDR3: CASSAGTGPWGEAFF; DNA: TGCGCCAGCAGCGCGGGGACAGGGCCTTGGGGTGAAGCTTTCTTT
size: .; J: TRBJ1-2; V: TRBV6-6; D: .; CDR3: CASESNYGYTF; DNA: TGTGCCAGCGAGAGTAACTATGGCTACACCTTC
size: .; J: TRBJ1-5; V: TRBV19; D: .; CDR3: CASSMRNQPQHF; DNA: TGTGCCAGTAGTATGCGGAACCAGCCCCAGCATTTT
size: .; J: TRBJ2-2; V: TRBV7-2; D: TRBD1; CDR3: CASSQQGSGELFF; DNA: TGTGCCAGCAGCCAACAGGGGTCCGGGGAGCTGTTTTTT
size: .; J: TRBJ2-2; V: TRBV19; D: TRBD1; CDR3: CASTPGDRATGELFF; DNA: TGTGCCAGTACTCCTGGGGACAGGGCGACCGGGGAGCTGTTTTTT
size: .; J: TRBJ2-3; V: TRBV5-4; D: TRBD2; CDR3: CASSFGGTSLSTDTQYF; DNA: TGTGCCAGCAGTTTTGGAGGGACTAGCTTGAGCACAGATACGCAGTATTTT
size: .; J: TRBJ2-1; V: TRBV28; D: TRBD2; CDR3: CASSNPGLAFNEQFF; DNA: TGTGCCAGCAGTAACCCGGGACTAGCGTTCAATGAGCAGTTCTTC
size: once; J: TRBJ2-1; V: TRBV5-1; D: TRBD1; CDR3: CASSLTGDSYNEQFF; DNA: TGCGCCAGCAGCTTGACAGGGGACTCCTACAATGAGCAGTTCTTC
size: .; J: TRBJ1-2; V: TRBV28; D: .; CDR3: CATNSPVNYGYTF; DNA: TGTGCCACCAATTCCCCAGTTAACTATGGCTACACCTTC
size: .; J: TRBJ2-6; V: TRBV28; D: .; CDR3: CASNSRLGAGSGANVLTF; DNA: TGTGCCAGCAATTCTCGTTTGGGTGCAGGGTCTGGGGCCAACGTCCTGACTTTC
size: .; J: TRBJ2-1; V: TRBV5-4; D: .; CDR3: CASGSGQFF; DNA: TGTGCCAGCGGTTCCGGGCAGTTCTTC
size: .; J: TRBJ1-2; V: TRBV7-9; D: .; CDR3: CASSSPQGGYGYTF; DNA: TGTGCCAGCAGCTCGCCACAGGGAGGGTATGGCTACACCTTC
size: .; J: TRBJ2-3; V: TRBV5-1; D: TRBD2; CDR3: CASRRGAGGASTDTQYF; DNA: TGCGCCAGCAGACGAGGAGCGGGAGGGGCTAGCACAGATACGCAGTATTTT
size: .; J: TRBJ1-3; V: TRBV7-8; D: .; CDR3: CASSLVRSSGNTIYF; DNA: TGTGCCAGCAGCTTAGTGAGGAGCTCTGGAAACACCATATATTTT
size: .; J: TRBJ2-6; V: TRBV6-5; D: .; CDR3: CASSYTGSSGANVLTF; DNA: TGTGCCAGCAGTTATACAGGGAGCTCTGGGGCCAACGTCCTGACTTTC
size: .; J: TRBJ2-1; V: TRBV4-1; D: TRBD2; CDR3: CASSPHGTSGREDNEQFF; DNA: TGCGCCAGCAGCCCGCACGGGACTAGCGGGAGGGAGGACAATGAGCAGTTCTTC
size: .; J: TRBJ1-4; V: TRBV4-2; D: TRBD1; CDR3: CASSHPGQTNEKLFF; DNA: TGTGCCAGCAGCCACCCGGGACAGACAAATGAAAAACTGTTTTTT
size: .; J: TRBJ1-5; V: TRBV24-1; D: .; CDR3: CATGQDNQPQHF; DNA: TGTGCCACGGGGCAGGACAATCAGCCCCAGCATTTT
size: .; J: TRBJ1-5; V: TRBV5-6; D: TRBD1; CDR3: CASSTGTGNFQPQHF; DNA: TGTGCCAGCAGCACCGGGACAGGGAATTTCCAGCCCCAGCATTTT
size: .; J: TRBJ2-5; V: TRBV25-1; D: TRBD1; CDR3: CASSLPGQGTETQYF; DNA: TGTGCCAGCAGTCTCCCGGGACAGGGAACGGAGACCCAGTACTTC
size: .; J: TRBJ1-5; V: TRBV15; D: TRBD1; CDR3: CATSRDPGGHQPQHF; DNA: TGTGCCACCAGCAGAGATCCAGGGGGCCATCAGCCCCAGCATTTT
size: .; J: TRBJ2-7; V: TRBV27; D: .; CDR3: CASSLNRDEQYF; DNA: TGTGCCAGCAGTTTAAACAGGGACGAGCAGTACTTC
size: .; J: TRBJ2-7; V: TRBV5-6; D: .; CDR3: CASSFDPVAYEQYF; DNA: TGTGCCAGCAGCTTCGATCCGGTTGCCTACGAGCAGTACTTC
size: once; J: TRBJ2-1; V: TRBV7-3; D: .; CDR3: CASSLDLANNEQFF; DNA: TGTGCCAGCAGCTTAGATCTAGCCAACAATGAGCAGTTCTTC
size: .; J: TRBJ2-7; V: TRBV7-9; D: .; CDR3: CASRQEGRLVYEQYF; DNA: TGTGCCAGCAGACAGGAGGGACGACTAGTCTACGAGCAGTACTTC
size: .; J: TRBJ1-3; V: TRBV11-2; D: .; CDR3: CASSQDRGNTIYF; DNA: TGTGCCAGCAGCCAAGATAGGGGTAACACCATATATTTT
size: .; J: TRBJ2-7; V: TRBV19; D: TRBD1; CDR3: CASSFRGPGEQYF; DNA: TGTGCCAGTAGTTTTAGGGGGCCGGGGGAGCAGTACTTC
size: .; J: TRBJ1-5; V: TRBV3-1/TRBV3-2; D: .; CDR3: CASSQDGHALGQHF; DNA: TGTGCCAGCAGCCAAGATGGCCACGCTCTAGGACAGCATTTT
size: .; J: TRBJ1-1; V: TRBV9; D: .; CDR3: CASSVDAGMRTEAFF; DNA: TGTGCCAGCAGCGTAGACGCGGGGATGAGGACTGAAGCTTTCTTT
size: .; J: TRBJ2-2; V: TRBV18; D: .; CDR3: CASSSLTRTANTGELFF; DNA: TGTGCCAGCTCATCCCTCACTAGGACAGCGAACACCGGGGAGCTGTTTTTT
size: .; J: TRBJ1-1; V: TRBV4-2; D: TRBD1; CDR3: CASSQITGGTEAFF; DNA: TGTGCCAGCAGCCAGATTACAGGGGGAACTGAAGCTTTCTTT